A single sample is the source of the 17 T cell receptor beta chains below, sequenced in a study of metastatic and nonmetastatic thyroid tumors. Not a single patient had been given any form of treatment at any point before undergoing thyroid surgery. TCRdb re-called clones from the PCR reads using MiXCR. The sample includes under 40,000 clones, approximately 16% of them seen just once. The specimen sequenced was blood. The source of these receptors is a female donor with papillary thyroid cancer or a benign thyroid nodule (not recorded which). Some clones in this sample may be carry-over from other donors' samples.

This clone was seen ten or more times. The chain uses TRBV12-3 or TRBV12-4 and TRBJ1-4; the D gene is possibly TRBD1 (6 bases). Between the trimmed V and J ends, which lost 5 bases and 3 bases, there was a span of 13 bases. This CDR3 spans 15 amino acids. The CDR3 nucleotides are TGTGCCAGCAGTCTTCAGGGGCTATCTAATGAAAAACTGTTTTTT. Translating gives CASSLQGLSNEKLFF.

This clone was found many times. The chain has TRBV20-1 and TRBJ2-3, with 8 positions matching TRBD2. This CDR3 is built from 15 residues. Germline CDR1 DFQATT, CDR2 SNEGSKA (reference sequence). This chain's CDR3 is CRGPLGAGVLDTQYF. CDR3 coding DNA: TGCAGGGGCCCCTTAGGAGCGGGAGTGTTAGATACGCAGTATTTT.

As for this clone: The germline gene is not matched at one end of the junction; a read error may be the cause. The chain combines TRBV7-9 with TRBJ2-7, with TRBD2 matching over 10 bases. This CDR3 contains 15 residues. Germline CDR1 reads SEHNR; CDR2 reads FQNEAQ (reference sequence). The CDR3 nucleotides read TGTGCCAGCAGCGAAGCGGGAGGGTCAAGCTACGGGCAGTACTTC. This sequence encodes CASSEAGGSSYGQYF.

Ten or more counts support this clone. The rearrangement links TRBV29-1 to TRBJ2-7; maybe TRBD2 (6 bases). Trimming shortened V by 8 bases and J by 6 bases, and 17 bases separated the two germline ends. The CDR3 is 12 residues long. CDR1 and CDR2 from the germline V gene are SQVTM and ANQGSEA. CDR3 region: CSIPGRSGEQYF. In DNA, the CDR3 is TGCAGCATTCCTGGGAGGAGTGGCGAGCAGTACTTC.

The chain joins TRBV12-3 or TRBV12-4 to TRBJ2-1, with TRBD2 identical over 11 bases. CDR3 size: 15 residues. With 4 bases clipped from V and 12 bases from J, the junction kept 11 bases outside the gene matches. CDR3 protein: CASSSSSGRALVQFF. The CDR3, as DNA: TGTGCCAGCAGTTCCAGTAGCGGGAGGGCATTAGTGCAGTTCTTC.

V usage is TRBV11-3 and J usage is TRBJ2-7; the match to TRBD1 covers 7 bases. The V gene's germline CDR1 is SGHNT and CDR2 YENEEA. The length of the CDR3 is 14 residues. The junction had 7 bases not matched to a gene; V was cut back by 5 bases and J by 3 bases. The CDR3 nucleotides are TGTGCCAGCAGCCACCGACAGGGCCGCTACGAGCAGTACTTC. Its translation is CASSHRQGRYEQYF.

At least ten counts were recorded for this clone. This chain uses TRBV18 with TRBJ1-1; D gene ambiguous. This CDR3 is built from 15 residues. Germline assignment: CDR1 KGHSH and CDR2 LQKENI. V dropped 1 base and J dropped 4 bases, with 13 bases sitting between them. The CDR3 nucleotides are TGTGCCAGCTCACCACGGGTGGGGATGGGCACTGAAGCTTTCTTT. Translation gives CASSPRVGMGTEAFF.

This clone was recorded many times. V usage is TRBV7-8 and J usage is TRBJ1-2; D is possibly TRBD1 (6 bases). With 5 bases removed from V and 3 bases from J, the gap between germline ends came to 16 bases. There are 15 residues in the CDR3. Germline CDR1 reads SGHVS; CDR2 reads FQNEAQ. CDR3 sequence (DNA): TGTGCCAGCAGCACCGGCTACAGGGACGACTATGGCTACACCTTC. This codes for CASSTGYRDDYGYTF.

In this sample, this clone turned up many times. The chain uses TRBV7-9 and TRBJ2-5; perhaps TRBD1 as D (5 bases). CDR1 is SEHNR, CDR2 FQNEAQ, per germline (reference sequence). V was cut by 3 bases and J by 6 bases, with 14 bases left in between. This CDR3 comprises 14 residues. The CDR3 reads CASSLGQGYKTQYF. In nucleotides, the CDR3 is TGTGCCAGCAGCTTGGGGCAGGGCTACAAGACCCAGTACTTC.

This clone showed up many times. The V gene is TRBV20-1, the J gene TRBJ1-5; D is unclear. This CDR3 contains 12 residues. Trimming pared 5 bases from V and 4 bases from J, leaving 9 bases between. Germline V gene sequence: CDR1 DFQATT, CDR2 SNEGSKA (reference sequence). This CDR3 is CSAHSGNQPQHF. CDR3 nucleotide sequence: TGCAGTGCTCACAGTGGGAATCAGCCCCAGCATTTT.

A few counts support this clone. Since a much larger clone is just one base distant, this may be a read error. The chain uses TRBV11-1 and TRBJ2-1; 7 bases align to TRBD1. With V trimmed by 1 base and J by 7 bases, 7 bases remained unmatched. This CDR3 contains 15 residues. In germline, CDR1 is SGHAT, CDR2 FQDESV (reference sequence). CDR3: CASSLGQGAENEQFF. As DNA, the CDR3 is TGTGCCAGCAGCTTAGGACAGGGTGCGGAGAATGAGCAGTTCTTC.

This clone showed up many times. The rearrangement links TRBV6-1 to TRBJ1-2; D is unresolved. The germline gives CDR1 MNHNS, CDR2 SASEGT. Trimming cost V 8 bases and J 0 bases, with 16 bases left between them. There are 15 residues in the CDR3. In DNA form, the CDR3 reads TGTGCCAGCCTTCCCGGGGTCTCTACTAACTATGGCTACACCTTC. Amino acid sequence: CASLPGVSTNYGYTF.

At least ten counts were recorded for this clone. The J gene is TRBJ1-1, the V gene TRBV4-1, with a possible D match to TRBD1 (6 bases). Germline values: CDR1 MGHRA, CDR2 YSYEKL. The germline V and J ends were trimmed by 4 bases and 3 bases, with 12 bases remaining between them. The length of the CDR3 is 14 residues. Here the CDR3 DNA reads TGCGCCAGCAGCCCCACGCAGGGGTACACTGAAGCTTTCTTT. It specifies CASSPTQGYTEAFF.

A remark on this clone: Possible read error: a much larger clone is one base away. The chain has TRBV7-3 and TRBJ2-7, with 11 bases matching TRBD2. Germline V gene lookup returns CDR1 SGHTA and CDR2 FQGTGA. The CDR3 contains 14 residues. The CDR3 loop is CASRLTGTSGEQYF. Written as DNA, the CDR3 is TGTGCCAGCAGATTAACCGGGACTAGCGGCGAGCAGTACTTC.

This clone was counted at least ten times. The chain has TRBV20-1 and TRBJ1-2; D is ambiguous. Trimming took 4 bases from V and 6 from J, leaving 15 bases between them. The CDR3 runs to 13 residues. The V gene's germline CDR1 is DFQATT and CDR2 SNEGSKA (reference sequence). For the CDR3, the DNA is TGCAGTGCTAAAACGTTCGGGGTGGATGGCTACACCTTC. Translation gives CSAKTFGVDGYTF.

This clone has ten or more counts. Its ends do not fully match the called genes, so a read error is possible. The chain couples TRBV27 to TRBJ2-7; 7 bases match TRBD1. Germline CDR1 MNHEY, CDR2 SMNVEV (reference sequence). This CDR3 region has 14 residues. The CDR3 region has the DNA TGTGCCAGCAGTGTATCCGGGACAGCCTACGAGCAGTACTTC. Translating it yields CASSVSGTAYEQYF.

The chain has TRBV30 and TRBJ2-7; 12 bases fit TRBD1. With V trimmed by 5 bases and J by 5 bases, 7 bases remained unmatched. Germline values: CDR1 GTSNPN, CDR2 SVGIG (reference sequence). This CDR3 is 14 amino acids long. CDR3 in DNA: TGTGCCTGGGTTACGGGACAGGGGGCCCACGAGCAGTACTTC. The encoded protein is CAWVTGQGAHEQYF.